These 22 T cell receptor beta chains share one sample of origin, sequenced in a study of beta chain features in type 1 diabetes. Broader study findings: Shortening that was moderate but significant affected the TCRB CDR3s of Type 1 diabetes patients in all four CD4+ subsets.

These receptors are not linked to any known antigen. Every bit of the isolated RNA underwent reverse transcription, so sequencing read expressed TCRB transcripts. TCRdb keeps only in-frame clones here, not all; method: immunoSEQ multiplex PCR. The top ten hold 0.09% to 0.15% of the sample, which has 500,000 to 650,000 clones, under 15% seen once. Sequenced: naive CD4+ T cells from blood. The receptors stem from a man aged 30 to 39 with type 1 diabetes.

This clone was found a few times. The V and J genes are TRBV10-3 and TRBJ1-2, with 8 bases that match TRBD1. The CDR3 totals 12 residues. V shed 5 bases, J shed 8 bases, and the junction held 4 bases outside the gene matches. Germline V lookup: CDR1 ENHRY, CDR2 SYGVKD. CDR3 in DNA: TGTGCCATCAGTTCGACAGGGGAAGGCTACACCTTC. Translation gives CAISSTGEGYTF.

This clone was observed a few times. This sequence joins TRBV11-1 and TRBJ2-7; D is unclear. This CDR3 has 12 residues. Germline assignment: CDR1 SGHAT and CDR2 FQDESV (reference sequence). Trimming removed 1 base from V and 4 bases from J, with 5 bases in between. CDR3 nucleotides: TGTGCCAGCAGCTTAGGACGGTACGAGCAGTACTTC. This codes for CASSLGRYEQYF.

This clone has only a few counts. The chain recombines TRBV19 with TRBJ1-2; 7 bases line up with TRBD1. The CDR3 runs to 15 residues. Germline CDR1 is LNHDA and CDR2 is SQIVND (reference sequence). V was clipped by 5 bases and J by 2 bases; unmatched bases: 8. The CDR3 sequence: CASSLGTEGNYGYTF. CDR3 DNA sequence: TGTGCCAGTAGTTTGGGGACAGAAGGAAACTATGGCTACACCTTC. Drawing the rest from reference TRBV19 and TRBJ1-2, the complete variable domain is DGGITQSPKYLFRKEGQNVTLSCEQNLNHDAMYWYRQDPGQGLRLIYYSQIVNDFQKGDIAEGYSVSREKKESFPLTVTSAQKNPTAFYLCASSLGTEGNYGYTFGSGTRLTVV.

The chain's CDR3 is CASSVGSGEKLFF. CDR3 nucleotide sequence: TGTGCCAGCAGCGTAGGCAGTGGTGAAAAACTGTTTTTT. The V call is TRBV9, the J call TRBJ1-4; no clear D. The V and J ends lost 0 bases and 7 bases respectively, with 7 bases between them. The CDR3 is made up of 13 amino acids. In germline, CDR1 is SGDLS, CDR2 YYNGEE.

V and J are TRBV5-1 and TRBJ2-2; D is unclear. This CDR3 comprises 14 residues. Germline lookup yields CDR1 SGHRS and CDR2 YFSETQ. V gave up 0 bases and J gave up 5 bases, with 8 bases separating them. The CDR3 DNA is TGCGCCAGCAGCTTGGGCTGGCAAACCGGGGAGCTGTTTTTT. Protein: CASSLGWQTGELFF.

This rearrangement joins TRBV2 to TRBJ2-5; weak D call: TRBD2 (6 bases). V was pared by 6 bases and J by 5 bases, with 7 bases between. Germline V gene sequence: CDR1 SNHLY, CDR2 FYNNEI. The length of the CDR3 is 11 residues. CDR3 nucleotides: TGTGCCAGCAGGGGAGGTGAGACCCAGTACTTC. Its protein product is CASRGGETQYF.

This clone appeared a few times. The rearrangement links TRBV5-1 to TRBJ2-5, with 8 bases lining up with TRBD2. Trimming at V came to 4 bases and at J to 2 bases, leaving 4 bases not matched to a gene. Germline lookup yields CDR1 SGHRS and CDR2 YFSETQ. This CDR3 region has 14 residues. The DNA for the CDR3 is TGCGCCAGCAGCCAACTAGCGGATCAAGAGACCCAGTACTTC. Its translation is CASSQLADQETQYF.

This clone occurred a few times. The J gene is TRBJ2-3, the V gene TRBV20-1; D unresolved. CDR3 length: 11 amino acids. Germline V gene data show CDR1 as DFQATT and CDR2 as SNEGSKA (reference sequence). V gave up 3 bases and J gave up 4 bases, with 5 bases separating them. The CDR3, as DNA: TGCAGTGCTAGTAGATCAGATACGCAGTATTTT. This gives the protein CSASRSDTQYF.

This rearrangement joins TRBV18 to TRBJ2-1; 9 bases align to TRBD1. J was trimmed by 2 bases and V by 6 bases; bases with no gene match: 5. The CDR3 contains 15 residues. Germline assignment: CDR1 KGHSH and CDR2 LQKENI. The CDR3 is CASSLDRGAYNEQFF. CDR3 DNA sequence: TGTGCCAGCTCTCTCGACAGGGGGGCCTACAATGAGCAGTTCTTC.

The CDR3 region is CASSLLRTGTEAFF. The CDR3 region has the DNA TGTGCCAGCAGCCTTTTACGGACCGGAACTGAAGCTTTCTTT. The V gene is TRBV11-1, the J gene TRBJ1-1; D gene uncertain. CDR1 and CDR2 (germline): SGHAT, FQDESV (reference sequence). The CDR3 has 14 amino acids. The V end was cut by 5 bases, the J end by 5 bases, with 15 bases between.

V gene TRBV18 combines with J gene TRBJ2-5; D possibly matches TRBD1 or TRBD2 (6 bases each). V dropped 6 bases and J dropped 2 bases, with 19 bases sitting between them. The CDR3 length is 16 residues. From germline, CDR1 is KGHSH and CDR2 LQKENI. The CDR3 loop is CASSPIWGATQETQYF. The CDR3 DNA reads TGTGCCAGCTCCCCTATTTGGGGGGCGACGCAAGAGACCCAGTACTTC.

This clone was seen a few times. The CDR3 sequence is CASSFSLELRTAEAFF. The CDR3 bases are TGTGCCAGCAGCTTTTCTCTGGAACTAAGGACGGCTGAAGCTTTCTTT. This chain connects TRBV7-9 to TRBJ1-1; D is unclear. The V and J ends lost 3 bases and 6 bases respectively, with 20 bases between them. CDR3 length: 16 residues. Germline V gene sequence: CDR1 SEHNR, CDR2 FQNEAQ (reference sequence).

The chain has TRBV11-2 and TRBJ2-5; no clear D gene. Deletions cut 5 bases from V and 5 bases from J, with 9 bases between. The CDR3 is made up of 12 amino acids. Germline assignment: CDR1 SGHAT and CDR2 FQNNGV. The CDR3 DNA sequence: TGTGCCAGCAGCCCCTTTTTCGAGACCCAGTACTTC. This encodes CASSPFFETQYF.

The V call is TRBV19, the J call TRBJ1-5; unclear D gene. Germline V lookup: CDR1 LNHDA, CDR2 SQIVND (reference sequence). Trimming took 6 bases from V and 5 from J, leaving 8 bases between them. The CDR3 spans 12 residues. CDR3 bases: TGTGCCAGTAGCTACAGAGATCAGCCCCAGCATTTT. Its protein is CASSYRDQPQHF.

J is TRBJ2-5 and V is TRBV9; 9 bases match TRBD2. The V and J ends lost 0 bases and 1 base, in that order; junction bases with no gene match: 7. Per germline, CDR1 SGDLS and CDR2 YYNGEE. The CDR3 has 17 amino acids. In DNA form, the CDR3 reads TGTGCCAGCAGCGTAGTCGGTAGCGGGGGTGCCCAAGAGACCCAGTACTTC. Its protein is CASSVVGSGGAQETQYF.

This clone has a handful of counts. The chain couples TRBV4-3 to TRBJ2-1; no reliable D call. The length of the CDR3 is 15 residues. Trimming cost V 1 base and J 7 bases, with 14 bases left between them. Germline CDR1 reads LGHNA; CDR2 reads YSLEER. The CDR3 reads CASSQVAGRRNEQFF. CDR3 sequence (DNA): TGCGCCAGCAGCCAAGTCGCAGGCCGTAGGAATGAGCAGTTCTTC.

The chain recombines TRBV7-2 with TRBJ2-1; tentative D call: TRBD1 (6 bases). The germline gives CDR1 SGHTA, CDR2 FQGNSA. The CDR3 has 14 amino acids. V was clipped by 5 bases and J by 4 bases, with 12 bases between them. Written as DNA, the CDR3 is TGTGCCAGCAGCCTCTCGGACAGTTACAATGAGCAGTTCTTC. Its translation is CASSLSDSYNEQFF.

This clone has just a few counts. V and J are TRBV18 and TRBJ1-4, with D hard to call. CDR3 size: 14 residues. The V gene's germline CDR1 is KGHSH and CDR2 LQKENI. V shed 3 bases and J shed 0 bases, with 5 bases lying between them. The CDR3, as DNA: TGTGCCAGCTCACCGGTCTCAACTAATGAAAAACTGTTTTTT. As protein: CASSPVSTNEKLFF. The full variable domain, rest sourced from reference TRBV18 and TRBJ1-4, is NAGVMQNPRHLVRRRGQEARLRCSPMKGHSHVYWYRQLPEEGLKFMVYLQKENIIDESGMPKERFSAEFPKEGPSILRIQQVVRGDSAAYFCASSPVSTNEKLFFGSGTQLSVL.

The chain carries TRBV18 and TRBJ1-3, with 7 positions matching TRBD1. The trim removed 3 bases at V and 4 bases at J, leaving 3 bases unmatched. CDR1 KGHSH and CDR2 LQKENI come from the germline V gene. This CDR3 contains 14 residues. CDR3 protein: CASSPTGKGNTIYF. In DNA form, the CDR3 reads TGTGCCAGCTCACCGACAGGGAAAGGAAACACCATATATTTT.

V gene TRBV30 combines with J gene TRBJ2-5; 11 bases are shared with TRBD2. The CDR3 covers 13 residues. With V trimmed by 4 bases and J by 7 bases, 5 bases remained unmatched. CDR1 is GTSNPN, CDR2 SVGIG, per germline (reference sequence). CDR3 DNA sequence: TGTGCCTGGATTAGCGGGGGGGATAGGACCCAGTACTTC. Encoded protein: CAWISGGDRTQYF.

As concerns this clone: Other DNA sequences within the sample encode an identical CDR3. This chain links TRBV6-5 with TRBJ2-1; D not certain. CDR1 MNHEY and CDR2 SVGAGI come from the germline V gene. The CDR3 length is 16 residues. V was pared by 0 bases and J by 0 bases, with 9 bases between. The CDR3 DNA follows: TGTGCCAGCAGTTACTCGGGCCCCAGCTCCTACAATGAGCAGTTCTTC. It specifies CASSYSGPSSYNEQFF.

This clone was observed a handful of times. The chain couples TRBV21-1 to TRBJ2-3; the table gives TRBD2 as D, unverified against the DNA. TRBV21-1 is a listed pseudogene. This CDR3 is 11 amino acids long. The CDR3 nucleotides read TGTGCCAGCAACGAAACTGATACGCAGTATTTT. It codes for CASNETDTQYF.